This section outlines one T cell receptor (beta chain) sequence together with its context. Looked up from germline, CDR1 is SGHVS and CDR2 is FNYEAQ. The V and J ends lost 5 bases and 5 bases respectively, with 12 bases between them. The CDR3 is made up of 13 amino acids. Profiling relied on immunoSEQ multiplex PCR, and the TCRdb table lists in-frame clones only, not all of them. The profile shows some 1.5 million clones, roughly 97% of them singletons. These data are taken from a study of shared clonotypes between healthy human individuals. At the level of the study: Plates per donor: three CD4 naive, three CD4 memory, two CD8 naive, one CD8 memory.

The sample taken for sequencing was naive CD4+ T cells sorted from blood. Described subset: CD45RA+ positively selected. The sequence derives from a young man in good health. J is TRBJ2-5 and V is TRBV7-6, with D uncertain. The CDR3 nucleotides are TGTGCCAGCAGCCCGACTCGGGCTGAGACCCAGTACTTC. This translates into CASSPTRAETQYF.